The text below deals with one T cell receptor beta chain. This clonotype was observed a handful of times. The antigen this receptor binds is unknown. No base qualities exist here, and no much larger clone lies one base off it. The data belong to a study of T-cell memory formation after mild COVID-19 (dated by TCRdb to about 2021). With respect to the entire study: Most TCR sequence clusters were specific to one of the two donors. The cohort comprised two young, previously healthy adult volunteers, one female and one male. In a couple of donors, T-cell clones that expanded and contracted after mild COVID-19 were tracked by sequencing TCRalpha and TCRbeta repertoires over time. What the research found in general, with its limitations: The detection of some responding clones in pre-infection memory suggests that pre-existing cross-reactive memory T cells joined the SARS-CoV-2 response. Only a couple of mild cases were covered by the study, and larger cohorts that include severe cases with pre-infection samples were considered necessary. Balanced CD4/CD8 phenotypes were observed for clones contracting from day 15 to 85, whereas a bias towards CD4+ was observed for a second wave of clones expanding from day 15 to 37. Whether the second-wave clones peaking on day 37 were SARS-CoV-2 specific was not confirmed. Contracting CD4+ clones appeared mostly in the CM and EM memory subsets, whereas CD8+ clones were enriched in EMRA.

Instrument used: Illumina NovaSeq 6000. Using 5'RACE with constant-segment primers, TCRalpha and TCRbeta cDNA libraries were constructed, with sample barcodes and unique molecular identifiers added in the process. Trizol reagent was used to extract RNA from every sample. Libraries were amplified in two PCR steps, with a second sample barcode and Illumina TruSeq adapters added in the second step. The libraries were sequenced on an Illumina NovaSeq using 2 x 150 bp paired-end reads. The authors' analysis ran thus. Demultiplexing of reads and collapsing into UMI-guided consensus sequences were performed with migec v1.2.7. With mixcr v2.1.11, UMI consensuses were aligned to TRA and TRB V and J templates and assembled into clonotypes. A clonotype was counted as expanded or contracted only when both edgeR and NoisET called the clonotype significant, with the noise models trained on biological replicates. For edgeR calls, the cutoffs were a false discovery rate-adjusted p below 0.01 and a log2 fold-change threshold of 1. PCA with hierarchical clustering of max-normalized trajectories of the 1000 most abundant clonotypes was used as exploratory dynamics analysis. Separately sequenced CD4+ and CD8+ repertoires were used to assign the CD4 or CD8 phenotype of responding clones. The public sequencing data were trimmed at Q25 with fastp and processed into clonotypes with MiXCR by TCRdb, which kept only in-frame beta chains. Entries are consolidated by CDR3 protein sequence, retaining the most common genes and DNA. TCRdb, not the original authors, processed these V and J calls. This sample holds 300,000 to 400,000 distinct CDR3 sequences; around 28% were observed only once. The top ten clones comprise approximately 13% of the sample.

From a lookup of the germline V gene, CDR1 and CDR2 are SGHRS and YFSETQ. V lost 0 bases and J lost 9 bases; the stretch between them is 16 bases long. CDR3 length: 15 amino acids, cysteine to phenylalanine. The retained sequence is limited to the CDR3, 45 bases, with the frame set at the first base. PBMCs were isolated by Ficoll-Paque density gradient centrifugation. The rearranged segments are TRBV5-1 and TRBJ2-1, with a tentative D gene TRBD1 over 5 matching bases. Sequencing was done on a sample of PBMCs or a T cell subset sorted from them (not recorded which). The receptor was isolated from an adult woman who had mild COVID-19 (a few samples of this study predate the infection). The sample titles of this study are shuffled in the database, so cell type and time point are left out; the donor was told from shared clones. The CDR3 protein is CASSLDRPPQGEQFF. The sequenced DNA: TGCGCCAGCAGCTTGGACAGGCCGCCTCAGGGTGAGCAGTTCTTC.